The 25 T cell receptor beta chains listed next were all sequenced from one sample in a study of blood T cell repertoires in COVID-19. Measured with immunoSEQ multiplex PCR; TCRdb has only the in-frame clones, and not every one. The sample comprises a few hundred thousand clones, around 87% of which are singletons, and about 1.7% rests with the top ten. Sequencing input: PBMCs or T cells enriched from blood (not recorded which). These receptors were collected from a woman younger than 30 with acute COVID-19.

The rearrangement joins TRBV25-1 to TRBJ1-6; 9 bases map to TRBD1. The CDR3 runs 18 residues. Germline V gives CDR1 MGHDK, CDR2 SYGVNS. Trimming at V came to 1 base and at J to 8 bases, leaving 12 bases not matched to a gene. CDR3 in DNA: TGTGCCAGCAGTGAATGGGATTGGGGACAGGGAGTCGATTCACCCCTCCACTTT. It yields the protein CASSEWDWGQGVDSPLHF.

The chain uses TRBV11-2 and TRBJ2-1; 13 positions agree with TRBD2. The germline V gene has CDR1 SGHAT and CDR2 FQNNGV. V shed 3 bases and J 2 bases; nucleotides not matched to a gene: 7. The CDR3 loop spans 18 amino acids. The CDR3 sequence: CASSFLTSGRAPYNEQFF. DNA of the CDR3: TGTGCCAGCAGCTTTCTCACTAGCGGGAGGGCCCCCTACAATGAGCAGTTCTTC. The full variable domain, with the rest looked up from reference TRBV11-2 and TRBJ2-1, is EAGVAQSPRYKIIEKRQSVAFWCNPISGHATLYWYQQILGQGPKLLIQFQNNGVVDDSQLPKDRFSAERLKGVDSTLKIQPAKLEDSAVYLCASSFLTSGRAPYNEQFFGPGTRLTVL.

The chain uses TRBV19 and TRBJ1-4, with D maybe TRBD1 (5 bases). The V gene lost 4 bases and the J gene lost 1 base, with 16 bases spanning the gap. The CDR3 runs to 17 residues. Germline CDR1 is LNHDA and CDR2 is SQIVND (reference sequence). CDR3 in DNA: TGTGCCAGTAGTACGGCTCGCCAGGGTCTAACTAATGAAAAACTGTTTTTT. Translating gives CASSTARQGLTNEKLFF.

V gene TRBV11-2 combines with J gene TRBJ2-2; TRBD2 matches 11 bases. The CDR3 has 16 residues. Germline values: CDR1 SGHAT, CDR2 FQNNGV. Unmatched junction bases numbered 10, after V lost 9 bases and J lost 4 bases. Here the CDR3 DNA reads TGTGCCAGTGTCGGGCTAGCGGGAGGTAGCACCGGGGAGCTGTTTTTT. Translating it yields CASVGLAGGSTGELFF. The entire variable domain, with the rest obtained from reference TRBV11-2 and TRBJ2-2, is as follows: EAGVAQSPRYKIIEKRQSVAFWCNPISGHATLYWYQQILGQGPKLLIQFQNNGVVDDSQLPKDRFSAERLKGVDSTLKIQPAKLEDSAVYLCASVGLAGGSTGELFFGEGSRLTVL.

This clone was seen only a few times. V and J are TRBV5-8 and TRBJ2-1, with unresolved D. The CDR3 length is 15 residues. Looked up from germline, CDR1 is SGHTS and CDR2 is YDEGEE. The V and J ends lost 2 bases and 0 bases respectively, with 9 bases between them. CDR3 DNA sequence: TGTGCCAGCAGCTTCGTGATTAGCTCCTACAATGAGCAGTTCTTC. Protein product: CASSFVISSYNEQFF.

The chain carries TRBV6-2 or TRBV6-3 and TRBJ2-2; 10 positions agree with TRBD2. Looked up from germline, CDR1 is MNHEY and CDR2 is SVGEGT. Trimming cost V 2 bases and J 6 bases; bases outside gene matches: 9. The CDR3 contains 17 residues. CDR3 sequence reads: CASSYPSGSKVSGELFF. The CDR3 nucleotides are TGTGCCAGCAGTTACCCTAGCGGGAGCAAAGTGTCCGGGGAGCTGTTTTTT.

This clone was detected only a few times. V and J are TRBV9 and TRBJ1-1; 8 nucleotides match TRBD1. After removal of 4 bases from V and 4 bases from J, the junction contained 9 bases not matched to a gene. This CDR3 contains 15 residues. CDR1 is SGDLS and CDR2 is YYNGEE in the germline V gene. The CDR3 nucleotides are TGTGCCAGCAGCACGGACAGGGTGGTTGGCACTGAAGCTTTCTTT. Its translation: CASSTDRVVGTEAFF.

The V call is TRBV7-2, the J call TRBJ2-1; D is possibly TRBD2 (6 bases). V lost 5 bases to trimming and J lost 7 bases, with 24 bases between them. This CDR3 is 17 amino acids long. CDR1 is SGHTA, CDR2 FQGNSA, per germline. The CDR3 bases are TGTGCCAGCAGCCTTCACTATCAAGGAGGGCCGAGGAATGAGCAGTTCTTC. Its protein is CASSLHYQGGPRNEQFF.

The chain recombines TRBV25-1 with TRBJ1-3; unclear D gene. The CDR3 is 15 residues long. V lost 2 bases and J lost 0, with 8 bases in between. Germline-derived CDR1 and CDR2 are MGHDK and SYGVNS. The CDR3 sequence: CASSESRFSGNTIYF. The CDR3 region has the DNA TGTGCCAGCAGTGAAAGCAGGTTCTCTGGAAACACCATATATTTT.

This chain uses TRBV28 with TRBJ1-2, with 7 nucleotides matching TRBD1. The V gene end was trimmed by 5 bases and the J gene end by 2 bases; junction bases not matched to a gene: 2. The germline CDR1 and CDR2 sequences are MDHEN and SYDVKM. The length of the CDR3 is 13 residues. DNA for the CDR3: TGTGCCAGCAGTACAGGGGCCAACTATGGCTACACCTTC. Amino acids: CASSTGANYGYTF.

The chain recombines TRBV6-5 with TRBJ2-1; 7 bases line up with TRBD1. Germline values: CDR1 MNHEY, CDR2 SVGAGI. The CDR3 length is 12 residues. The V and J ends lost 4 bases and 8 bases, in that order; junction bases with no gene match: 2. CDR3 protein: CASSFDRDEQFF. DNA for the CDR3: TGTGCCAGCAGTTTTGACAGGGATGAGCAGTTCTTC.

V gene TRBV6-5 combines with J gene TRBJ2-7; TRBD1 agrees at 7 bases. Per the germline V gene, CDR1 is MNHEY and CDR2 is SVGAGI. With V trimmed by 6 bases and J by 0 bases, 8 bases remained unmatched. CDR3 length: 15 amino acids. CDR3 DNA: TGTGCCAGCAGAGGTACCGGGACAGACTCCTACGAGCAGTACTTC. This gives the protein CASRGTGTDSYEQYF.

J is TRBJ1-4 and V is TRBV19; D is possibly TRBD1 (6 bases). V lost 5 bases and J 8 bases, leaving 15 bases between the germline ends. Germline V gene lookup returns CDR1 LNHDA and CDR2 SQIVND (reference sequence). CDR3 size: 14 residues. DNA for the CDR3: TGTGCCAGTAGTTCCCCGGAGGGGGGGGAAAAACTGTTTTTT. It codes for CASSSPEGGEKLFF. The whole variable domain, filled in from reference TRBV19 and TRBJ1-4, reads DGGITQSPKYLFRKEGQNVTLSCEQNLNHDAMYWYRQDPGQGLRLIYYSQIVNDFQKGDIAEGYSVSREKKESFPLTVTSAQKNPTAFYLCASSSPEGGEKLFFGSGTQLSVL.

This sequence joins TRBV28 and TRBJ1-2; a possible D gene is TRBD1 (5 bases). Trimming cost V 7 bases and J 1 base, with 13 bases left between them. The germline CDR1 and CDR2 sequences are MDHEN and SYDVKM. CDR3 length: 14 residues. The CDR3 spells CASTMGLLNYGYTF. The CDR3 nucleotides read TGTGCCAGCACCATGGGACTCCTTAACTATGGCTACACCTTC.

CDR3 region: CASSLGSGGSTDTQYF. The CDR3, as DNA: TGCGCCAGCAGCTTGGGTAGCGGGGGAAGCACAGATACGCAGTATTTT. The V gene is TRBV5-1, the J gene TRBJ2-3; 9 bases are shared with TRBD2. Losses at the gene ends were 0 bases for V and 0 bases for J; bases not matched to a gene: 2. CDR3 length: 16 amino acids. Germline values: CDR1 SGHRS, CDR2 YFSETQ.

The CDR3 coding sequence is TGCGCCAGCAGTGGGGCAGGGGTCCACGAGCAGTACTTC. As protein: CASSGAGVHEQYF. The chain is built from TRBV10-1 and TRBJ2-7, with a weak D call TRBD1 (6 bases). This CDR3 is built from 13 residues. Trimming left V 4 bases short and J 5 bases short, with 12 bases between. Per germline, CDR1 WNHNN and CDR2 SYGVQD (reference sequence).

The rearrangement joins TRBV6-1 to TRBJ2-1; 15 bases are shared with TRBD2. Germline loops: CDR1 MNHNS, CDR2 SASEGT. V lost 2 bases and J lost 7; bases outside the gene matches: 9. The CDR3 is 18 amino acids. The CDR3 loop is CASSERGLAGGPGNEQFF. In DNA form, the CDR3 reads TGTGCCAGCAGTGAACGAGGACTAGCGGGAGGGCCTGGTAATGAGCAGTTCTTC.

The chain joins TRBV10-2 to TRBJ1-1, with TRBD1 matching over 7 bases. The CDR3 has 15 residues. The germline V gene has CDR1 WSHSY and CDR2 SAAADI. The J segment lost 1 base and the V segment lost 5 bases, leaving 7 bases of the junction unmatched. This CDR3 reads CASSHSGQRNTEAFF. Written as DNA, the CDR3 is TGCGCCAGCAGTCACTCGGGACAGAGGAACACTGAAGCTTTCTTT.

The chain couples TRBV29-1 to TRBJ1-1; 7 bases line up with TRBD1. Germline V gives CDR1 SQVTM, CDR2 ANQGSEA. V dropped 6 bases and J dropped 2; count of bases not matched to a gene: 12. The CDR3 sequence is 15 residues long. The CDR3, as DNA: TGCAGCGTCTCCGGGACTTCAGGGGGAAACACTGAAGCTTTCTTT. It codes for CSVSGTSGGNTEAFF. Looking up the rest from reference TRBV29-1 and TRBJ1-1 gives the full variable domain: SAVISQKPSRDICQRGTSLTIQCQVDSQVTMMFWYRQQPGQSLTLIATANQGSEATYESGFVIDKFPISRPNLTFSTLTVSNMSPEDSSIYLCSVSGTSGGNTEAFFGQGTRLTVV.

The chain links TRBV2 to TRBJ1-5; no clear D. Germline-derived CDR1 and CDR2 are SNHLY and FYNNEI. CDR3 length: 14 amino acids. Trimming removed 6 bases at V and 2 bases at J, with 11 bases between. As DNA, the CDR3 is TGTGCCAGCAGCCCCGATACGGGCAATCAGCCCCAGCATTTT. It translates to CASSPDTGNQPQHF.

The chain recombines TRBV7-9 with TRBJ2-2; D unclear. Germline loops: CDR1 SEHNR, CDR2 FQNEAQ (reference sequence). The ends were cut back, 3 bases at V and 10 bases at J, with 3 bases in the middle. The CDR3 totals 10 residues. The CDR3 sequence is CASSFQELFF. The CDR3 DNA is TGTGCCAGCAGCTTCCAGGAGCTGTTTTTT.

The chain couples TRBV7-9 to TRBJ2-7; unclear D gene. The V gene's germline CDR1 is SEHNR and CDR2 FQNEAQ (reference sequence). This CDR3 is built from 14 residues. Between the trimmed V and J ends, which lost 8 bases and 6 bases, there was a span of 20 bases. The CDR3 coding sequence is TGTGCCAGCCGCGGTACCCGCCACCCCGCCGAGCAGTACTTC. It specifies CASRGTRHPAEQYF.

The chain combines TRBV18 with TRBJ2-7, with D perhaps matching TRBD1 (5 bases). The germline CDR1 and CDR2 sequences are KGHSH and LQKENI. The CDR3 sequence is 14 residues long. With 0 bases removed from V and 7 bases from J, the gap between germline ends came to 13 bases. This CDR3 reads CASSPPTGPREQYF. As DNA, the CDR3 is TGTGCCAGCTCACCACCAACAGGCCCTCGGGAGCAGTACTTC.

As regards this clone: Mismatch with germline at one junction end may stem from a read error. The J gene is TRBJ2-2, the V gene TRBV29-1, with 9 bases aligning to TRBD1. The V gene's germline CDR1 is SQVTM and CDR2 ANQGSEA. The CDR3 runs 16 residues. The CDR3 DNA reads TGCAGCGTCGATTTCGCACAGGGGGCGAAGACCGGGGAGCTGTTTTTT. It specifies CSVDFAQGAKTGELFF.

The J gene is TRBJ1-5, the V gene TRBV10-2, with 7 bases lining up with TRBD1. Germline CDR1 and CDR2: WSHSY and SAAADI. V was clipped by 5 bases and J by 6 bases; unmatched bases: 7. The CDR3 covers 14 residues. The CDR3 protein is CASSPRQGPQPQHF. The DNA of the CDR3 is TGCGCCAGCAGTCCTAGACAGGGCCCTCAGCCCCAGCATTTT.